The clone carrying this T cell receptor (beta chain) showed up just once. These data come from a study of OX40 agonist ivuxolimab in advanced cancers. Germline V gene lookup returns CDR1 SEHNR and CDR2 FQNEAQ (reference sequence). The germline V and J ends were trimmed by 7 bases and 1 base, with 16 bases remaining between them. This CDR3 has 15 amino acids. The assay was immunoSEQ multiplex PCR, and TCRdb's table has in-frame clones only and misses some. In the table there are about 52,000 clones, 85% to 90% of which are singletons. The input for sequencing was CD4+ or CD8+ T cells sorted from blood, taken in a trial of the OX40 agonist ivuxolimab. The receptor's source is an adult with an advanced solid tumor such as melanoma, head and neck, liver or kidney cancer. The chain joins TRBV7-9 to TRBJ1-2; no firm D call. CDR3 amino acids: CASNPGSSLNYGYTF. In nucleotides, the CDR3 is TGTGCCAGCAATCCCGGATCCAGCCTTAACTATGGCTACACCTTC.